This T cell receptor beta chain was documented in a study of T cell responses to AZD1222 COVID-19 vaccine. The study's findings and limits: Nearly half of spike-specific TCRs reportedly target variant regions that are unmutated in the B.1.351 and B.1.1.7 variants.

This clone occurred a few times. The target antigen is unknown. Here immunoSEQ multiplex PCR was the method, and the copy in TCRdb shows in-frame clones only, minus some. Of 60,000 or so clones listed, 70% to 85% are singletons. The sequence derives from an adult in good health. The sequencing here drew on peripheral blood, taken on day 0 of AZD1222 vaccination.

The CDR3 region has the DNA TGTGCCAGCAGTTTGAATCGGGAGCCCTCAGGGAATGGCTACACCTTC. This translates into CASSLNREPSGNGYTF. The rearrangement uses TRBV6-5 and TRBJ1-2, with D maybe TRBD1 (5 bases). Trimming shortened V by 4 bases and J by 6 bases, and 21 bases separated the two germline ends. The CDR3 runs to 16 residues. Germline V gene data show CDR1 as MNHEY and CDR2 as SVGAGI.